The next 29 T cell receptor beta chains were all read from a single sample in a study of identical twins. Each CDR3 protein gets one entry after TCRdb re-called the 5' RACE reads with MiXCR. The repertoire has approximately 300,000 distinct CDR3 sequences, around 9.7% of them found once; the top ten carry around 7.1%. This sample also belongs to another study, concerning yellow fever vaccine responses in identical twins.

Sequencing input: CD8+ T cells sorted from blood. The receptor source for this set is a woman between 18 and 29 years old in good health.

Only a few counts were recorded for this clonotype. The chain is built from TRBV6-4 and TRBJ2-3, with no clear D. Trimming removed 4 bases at V and 0 bases at J, with 8 bases between. Germline-derived CDR1 and CDR2 are MRHNA and SNTAGT. The CDR3 loop spans 14 amino acids. The CDR3 here is CASSGSTSTDTQYF. CDR3 in DNA: TGTGCCAGCAGTGGCAGTACTAGCACAGATACGCAGTATTTT.

This clonotype was observed at least ten times. The chain's CDR3 is CASSLTVFRDEQFF. The CDR3 DNA is TGTGCCAGCAGTTTAACCGTGTTTAGGGATGAGCAGTTCTTC. The V and J genes are TRBV12-3 or TRBV12-4 and TRBJ2-1; D not certain. V was pared by 2 bases and J by 8 bases, with 13 bases between. This CDR3 region has 14 residues.

This clonotype was counted a few times. The rearrangement uses TRBV6-6 and TRBJ1-3, with D uncertain. V dropped 5 bases and J dropped 4 bases, with 9 bases sitting between them. Per germline, CDR1 MNHNY and CDR2 SVGAGI (reference sequence). The CDR3 length is 13 residues. The CDR3 loop is CASSPHQGNTIYF. CDR3 nucleotide sequence: TGTGCCAGCAGTCCCCACCAGGGAAACACCATATATTTT.

The rearrangement uses TRBV6-2 or TRBV6-3 and TRBJ2-3, with 7 bases aligning to TRBD2. The ends lost 0 bases at V and 5 bases at J; junction bases unmatched: 14. Germline CDR1 is MNHEY and CDR2 is SVGEGT. The length of the CDR3 is 18 residues. CDR3 nucleotide sequence: TGTGCCAGCAGTTACTCGAACCGGGACTACCCAGGCAAAGATACGCAGTATTTT. This encodes CASSYSNRDYPGKDTQYF.

Turning to this clonotype: This may be a read error, as it is one base from a much larger clone. The V gene is TRBV10-3, the J gene TRBJ2-1, with D uncertain. CDR1 and CDR2 from the germline V gene are ENHRY and SYGVKD. This CDR3 region has 17 residues. Trimming cost V 1 base and J 2 bases, with 15 bases left between them. CDR3 DNA: TGTGCCATCAGTGAGTATGGCAAAGGTGGCCCCTACAATGAGCAGTTCTTC. It yields the protein CAISEYGKGGPYNEQFF.

The chain couples TRBV7-9 to TRBJ2-1; D is unresolved. Germline V CDR1 and CDR2: SEHNR, FQNEAQ (reference sequence). The CDR3 totals 12 residues. V dropped 5 bases and J dropped 10 bases, with 12 bases sitting between them. The DNA for the CDR3 is TGTGCCAGCAGCCCCTCTCATGGCGAGCAGTTCTTC. Translation: CASSPSHGEQFF.

The CDR3 nucleotides read TGTGCCAGCAGTTTCGGGAGAAACAATGAGCAGTTCTTC. Its translation is CASSFGRNNEQFF. The chain combines TRBV6-2 or TRBV6-3 with TRBJ2-1, with D possibly TRBD2 on 6 matching bases. Germline loops: CDR1 MNHEY, CDR2 SVGEGT. Trimming left V 4 bases short and J 5 bases short, with 9 bases between. CDR3 length: 13 amino acids.

The rearrangement uses TRBV12-3 or TRBV12-4 and TRBJ2-1, with TRBD2 matching over 12 bases. V shed 6 bases and J 5 bases; nucleotides not matched to a gene: 2. There are 14 residues in the CDR3. DNA for the CDR3: TGTGCCAGCAGGCCTAGCGGGGGGGACAATGAGCAGTTCTTC. Residues: CASRPSGGDNEQFF.

Many counts were recorded for this clonotype. The V call is TRBV4-1, the J call TRBJ1-1; D is ambiguous. The V gene's germline CDR1 is MGHRA and CDR2 YSYEKL. The CDR3 runs to 14 residues. Trimming pared 5 bases from V and 4 bases from J, leaving 14 bases between. CDR3 sequence reads: CASSELGRSTEAFF. DNA for the CDR3: TGCGCCAGCAGCGAACTAGGGAGAAGCACTGAAGCTTTCTTT.

The rearrangement joins TRBV7-3 to TRBJ2-7, with D uncertain. The CDR3 runs to 16 residues. V gave up 2 bases and J gave up 5 bases, with 19 bases separating them. Germline V CDR1 and CDR2: SGHTA, FQGTGA. The CDR3 coding sequence is TGTGCCAGCAGCTTAGACGGTGTCCGCGGCAAGGACGAGCAGTACTTC. It yields the protein CASSLDGVRGKDEQYF.

The V and J genes are TRBV2 and TRBJ2-5; 9 bases match TRBD1. The CDR3 runs to 15 residues. V shed 0 bases and J 4 bases; nucleotides not matched to a gene: 3. Germline CDR1 and CDR2: SNHLY and FYNNEI. The CDR3 DNA sequence: TGTGCCAGCAGTGAAGCGGGACAGGGAATAGAGACCCAGTACTTC. Its protein product is CASSEAGQGIETQYF.

This clonotype was picked up a small number of times. The V gene is TRBV12-3 or TRBV12-4, the J gene TRBJ2-2, with 8 bases matching TRBD2. The V segment lost 6 bases and the J segment 4 bases; nucleotides outside the gene matches: 10. CDR3 length equals 16 residues. The CDR3, as DNA: TGTGCCAGCAGGTCAGCGGGAGAGTTACTCACCGGGGAGCTGTTTTTT. Its protein is CASRSAGELLTGELFF.

This clonotype has only a few counts. The rearrangement joins TRBV12-3 or TRBV12-4 to TRBJ2-5; D call uncertain. The CDR3 has 12 residues. Trimming cost V 5 bases and J 5 bases, with 9 bases left between them. The CDR3 here is CASSGVWETQYF. The DNA for the CDR3 is TGTGCCAGCAGTGGGGTGTGGGAGACCCAGTACTTC.

The gene calls are TRBV2 and TRBJ2-2, with 9 positions matching TRBD1. This CDR3 contains 18 residues. CDR1 SNHLY and CDR2 FYNNEI come from the germline V gene. Trimming took 3 bases from V and 5 from J; bases not matched to a gene: 13. This CDR3 reads CASSDDGGDRDRTGELFF. Here the CDR3 DNA reads TGTGCCAGCAGTGATGATGGGGGGGACAGGGATAGAACCGGGGAGCTGTTTTTT.

The rearrangement joins TRBV20-1 to TRBJ1-5; no reliable D call. Between the trimmed V and J ends, which lost 1 base and 0 bases, there was a span of 7 bases. The length of the CDR3 is 14 residues. Germline loops: CDR1 DFQATT, CDR2 SNEGSKA (reference sequence). CDR3 sequence: CSARVGNSNQPQHF. In DNA, the CDR3 is TGCAGTGCTAGAGTGGGAAATAGCAATCAGCCCCAGCATTTT.

This clonotype occurred many times. The chain recombines TRBV7-9 with TRBJ1-4; D gene ambiguous. Germline V gene data show CDR1 as SEHNR and CDR2 as FQNEAQ (reference sequence). CDR3 length equals 12 residues. Deletions cut 11 bases from V and 4 bases from J, with 11 bases between. As DNA, the CDR3 is TGTGCCCTATGGATTAATAATGAAAAACTGTTTTTT. Encoded protein: CALWINNEKLFF.

The sample holds a few counts of this clonotype. This chain joins TRBV11-3 and TRBJ2-7; tentative D call: TRBD1 (6 bases). From germline, CDR1 is SGHNT and CDR2 YENEEA. Between the trimmed V and J ends, which lost 5 bases and 3 bases, there was a span of 11 bases. The length of the CDR3 is 13 residues. CDR3 protein: CASSARDNYEQYF. For the CDR3, the DNA is TGTGCCAGCAGCGCCCGGGACAACTACGAGCAGTACTTC.

The rearrangement links TRBV2 to TRBJ2-5; 7 nucleotides line up with TRBD2. Germline trimming cut 3 bases from V and 3 bases from J; bases unmatched to any gene: 10. The CDR3 covers 16 residues. Germline V CDR1 and CDR2: SNHLY, FYNNEI. The CDR3 nucleotides read TGTGCCAGCAGTGAGTTGCTTCGGCTAGCGGAAGAGACCCAGTACTTC. It specifies CASSELLRLAEETQYF.

This chain links TRBV4-3 with TRBJ2-1; 7 nucleotides match TRBD2. CDR3 size: 16 residues. V lost 2 bases to trimming and J lost 6 bases; unmatched junction nucleotides: 10. Germline-derived CDR1 and CDR2 are LGHNA and YSLEER. CDR3 bases: TGCGCCAGCAGCCAATTGGTGGGCGGGAGCGTCAATGAGCAGTTCTTC. It translates to CASSQLVGGSVNEQFF.

This clonotype was counted between two and nine times. The chain recombines TRBV6-4 with TRBJ2-3, with D tentatively TRBD1 or TRBD2 (6 bases each). Germline CDR1 MRHNA, CDR2 SNTAGT. Trimming left V 1 base short and J 8 bases short, with 10 bases between. CDR3 length: 13 residues. The CDR3 nucleotides are TGTGCCAGCAGTGACTGGGGGGCTGGTACGCAGTATTTT. This translates into CASSDWGAGTQYF.

V is TRBV6-6 and J is TRBJ2-3; D is ambiguous. There are 13 residues in the CDR3. Germline V lookup: CDR1 MNHNY, CDR2 SVGAGI (reference sequence). Deletions cut 8 bases from V and 3 bases from J, with 12 bases between. CDR3 DNA sequence: TGTGCCAGCCGCCCCTTTTCGACAGATACGCAGTATTTT. Its protein product is CASRPFSTDTQYF.

This clonotype came up many times. The chain links TRBV7-9 to TRBJ2-7; D is possibly TRBD1 (5 bases). V lost 5 bases, J lost 2 bases, and 13 bases lay in between. This CDR3 has 14 residues. The V gene's germline CDR1 is SEHNR and CDR2 FQNEAQ (reference sequence). The CDR3 loop is CASSHRDRPYEQYF. CDR3 coding DNA: TGTGCCAGCAGCCACCGAGACAGACCCTACGAGCAGTACTTC.

This clonotype was counted at least ten times. This CDR3 reads CASSLVSGNEKLFF. The CDR3 DNA is TGTGCCAGCAGCTTAGTTTCAGGCAATGAAAAACTGTTTTTT. The chain joins TRBV7-9 to TRBJ1-4; D is unresolved. V lost 1 base and J lost 5, with 8 bases in between. Per germline, CDR1 SEHNR and CDR2 FQNEAQ (reference sequence). The CDR3 length is 14 residues.

This clonotype appeared many times. The CDR3 sequence is CATWGTAYEQYF. The CDR3 bases are TGTGCCACCTGGGGTACAGCCTACGAGCAGTACTTC. The chain carries TRBV27 and TRBJ2-7; D remains ambiguous. CDR1 is MNHEY and CDR2 is SMNVEV in the germline V gene (reference sequence). Trimming removed 10 bases at V and 2 bases at J, with 12 bases between. This CDR3 is 12 amino acids long.

The chain is built from TRBV3-1 and TRBJ2-5; unclear D gene. The CDR3 runs 11 residues. The V end lost 3 bases, the J end lost 4 bases, and 3 bases lay between the germline ends. Germline-derived CDR1 and CDR2 are LGHDT and YNNKEL (reference sequence). The CDR3 DNA reads as TGTGCCAGCAGCCACTCAGAGACCCAGTACTTC. Its protein product is CASSHSETQYF.

This clonotype was seen a few times. The chain links TRBV6-1 to TRBJ2-3; D remains ambiguous. CDR1 is MNHNS, CDR2 SASEGT, per germline. This CDR3 contains 14 residues. V was trimmed by 6 bases and J by 2 bases, leaving 12 bases between them. DNA for the CDR3: TGTGCCAGCAGAGGCGTGGGGTACACAGATACGCAGTATTTT. Amino acids: CASRGVGYTDTQYF.

This clonotype was found a few times. V gene TRBV27 combines with J gene TRBJ2-2, with D uncertain. Trimming removed 5 bases at V and 7 bases at J, with 5 bases between. Per the germline V gene, CDR1 is MNHEY and CDR2 is SMNVEV (reference sequence). The CDR3 contains 11 residues. The CDR3 spells CASSMGGELFF. The CDR3 region has the DNA TGTGCCAGCAGTATGGGCGGGGAGCTGTTTTTT.

J is TRBJ2-7 and V is TRBV4-3, with 9 bases lining up with TRBD2. J gave up 3 bases and V 3 bases, and 6 bases lay outside the gene matches. Germline V gives CDR1 LGHNA, CDR2 YSLEER. The CDR3 has 15 residues. The CDR3 DNA reads as TGCGCCAGCAGCCAGGCGACTAGCGGTTACTACGAGCAGTACTTC. It translates to CASSQATSGYYEQYF.

This sequence joins TRBV5-1 and TRBJ2-1, with 7 bases matching TRBD2. CDR3 length equals 16 residues. V was clipped by 0 bases and J by 4 bases; unmatched bases: 7. In germline, CDR1 is SGHRS, CDR2 YFSETQ. The CDR3 DNA reads TGCGCCAGCAGCTTGGTGGCGGGAGCAGTGTACAATGAGCAGTTCTTC. This translates into CASSLVAGAVYNEQFF.